This TCR beta chain was retrieved from a study of cytomegalovirus exposure and HLA in healthy donors. General study findings and limits: The listing of 160 or so TCR beta chains classed them as cytomegalovirus-associated.

Germline V lookup: CDR1 SGHRS, CDR2 YFSETQ. The CDR3 spans 17 residues. V shed 4 bases, J shed 5 bases, and the junction held 13 bases outside the gene matches. Data came from immunoSEQ multiplex PCR; TCRdb stores just in-frame clones and leaves some out. Among about 130,000 clones, roughly nine tenths were seen once, and the ten largest hold 9% to 9.5%. Comments on this clone: What it binds is not known.

V usage is TRBV5-1 and J usage is TRBJ1-5; 9 positions match TRBD1. The sample was PBMCs. The clonotype was recovered from a woman between 18 and 29 years old in good health and CMV-seropositive. The DNA for the CDR3 is TGCGCCAGCAGCGTATCCCCGGGACAGGGTTCGCATCAGCCCCAGCATTTT. As protein: CASSVSPGQGSHQPQHF.